Below, 26 T cell receptor beta chains from the same sample are listed, as sequenced in a study of neurological immune-mediated disorders. TCRdb reprocessed the 5' RACE reads with MiXCR, giving one entry per CDR3 protein. The sample includes nearly 45,000 distinct CDR3 sequences, 20% to 25% seen only once; the top ten take less than 5%. Time point specified: technical triplicate 3. Sequenced input: PBMCs. All receptors come from a man aged 55 to 69 with HTLV-1-associated myelopathy (HAM/TSP).

The J gene is TRBJ2-1, the V gene TRBV12-3 or TRBV12-4, with TRBD2 matching 9 bases. The CDR3 has 20 amino acids. V dropped 4 bases and J dropped 2; count of bases not matched to a gene: 18. The CDR3 spells CASSSPSGASGARAYNEQFF. DNA for the CDR3: TGTGCCAGCAGTTCGCCCTCTGGGGCTAGCGGGGCTAGGGCCTACAATGAGCAGTTCTTC.

This chain links TRBV4-1 with TRBJ1-2; TRBD1 might be the D (5 bases). CDR3 size: 15 residues. V dropped 3 bases and J dropped 3 bases, with 14 bases sitting between them. Germline V lookup: CDR1 MGHRA, CDR2 YSYEKL. CDR3 amino acids: CASSHLPGRDYGYTF. The CDR3 nucleotides are TGCGCCAGCAGCCATTTGCCAGGGAGGGACTATGGCTACACCTTC.

This clonotype was seen repeatedly, ten times or more. V gene TRBV7-2 combines with J gene TRBJ2-1; D is possibly TRBD2 (5 bases). V shed 1 base and J shed 5 bases, with 12 bases lying between them. This CDR3 has 15 residues. Germline loops: CDR1 SGHTA, CDR2 FQGNSA. CDR3 coding DNA: TGTGCCAGCAGCTTAGTTTTTAGCGTGGACAATGAGCAGTTCTTC. Protein: CASSLVFSVDNEQFF.

This clonotype was detected many times. This chain links TRBV3-1 with TRBJ2-4; a possible D gene is TRBD2 (6 bases). The V end was cut by 4 bases, the J end by 1 base, with 8 bases between. Germline CDR1 reads LGHDT; CDR2 reads YNNKEL (reference sequence). CDR3 length: 14 residues. This CDR3 is CASSLADAKNIQYF. The DNA for the CDR3 is TGTGCCAGCAGCCTAGCGGACGCCAAAAACATTCAGTACTTC.

As concerns this clonotype: Possible read error: a much larger clone is one base away. A read error is likely, as this CDR3 ends without the conserved phenylalanine or tryptophan. The rearrangement links TRBV7-8 to TRBJ2-1; the D gene is possibly TRBD1 (5 bases). Germline CDR1 and CDR2: SGHVS and FQNEAQ. This CDR3 comprises 15 residues. The germline V and J ends were trimmed by 5 bases and 6 bases, with 17 bases remaining between them. The chain's CDR3 is CASSPARGSSNEQFL. The DNA for the CDR3 is TGTGCCAGCAGCCCCGCTAGGGGATCTAGCAATGAGCAGTTCTTA.

This clonotype showed up many times. This chain uses TRBV4-1 with TRBJ1-1; weak D call: TRBD1 (5 bases). Germline V gene lookup returns CDR1 MGHRA and CDR2 YSYEKL. The CDR3 spans 16 residues. Trimming shortened V by 1 base and J by 0 bases, and 12 bases separated the two germline ends. The CDR3 nucleotides are TGCGCCAGCAGCCAAGGGGGGAGGGCTGTGAACACTGAAGCTTTCTTT. Translated: CASSQGGRAVNTEAFF.

At least ten counts were recorded for this clonotype. The chain combines TRBV5-1 with TRBJ2-7; TRBD1 matches at 7 bases. Germline V gene sequence: CDR1 SGHRS, CDR2 YFSETQ. Trimming at V came to 4 bases and at J to 3 bases, leaving 10 bases not matched to a gene. The CDR3 sequence is 15 residues long. As DNA, the CDR3 is TGCGCCAGCAGCCCCCGACAGGGTTCTGTCTACGAGCAGTACTTC. Encoded protein: CASSPRQGSVYEQYF.

This clonotype has a count of ten or more. This sequence joins TRBV7-9 and TRBJ2-2; the match to TRBD1 covers 8 bases. This CDR3 comprises 15 residues. CDR1 and CDR2 from the germline V gene are SEHNR and FQNEAQ (reference sequence). Trimming at V came to 5 bases and at J to 1 base, leaving 3 bases not matched to a gene. CDR3 amino acids: CASSAGTGNTGELFF. Here the CDR3 DNA reads TGTGCCAGCAGCGCAGGGACAGGGAACACCGGGGAGCTGTTTTTT.

This clonotype has a count of ten or more. The rearrangement links TRBV12-3 or TRBV12-4 to TRBJ1-5; unclear D gene. Trimming took 7 bases from V and 6 from J, leaving 10 bases between them. The CDR3 covers 12 residues. The CDR3 coding sequence is TGTGCCAGCACCACCTCCTCTCAGCCCCAGCATTTT. This codes for CASTTSSQPQHF.

This clonotype appeared many times. V and J are TRBV5-6 and TRBJ2-2, with a possible D match to TRBD1 (6 bases). Germline CDR1 SGHDT, CDR2 YYEEEE. Trimming took off 4 bases at V and 0 bases at J, with 19 bases between the two ends. There are 18 residues in the CDR3. CDR3 residues: CASSGPIGQIANTGELFF. CDR3 DNA: TGTGCCAGCAGCGGGCCCATCGGACAGATAGCGAACACCGGGGAGCTGTTTTTT. Looking up the rest from reference TRBV5-6 and TRBJ2-2 gives the full variable domain: DAGVTQSPTHLIKTRGQQVTLRCSPKSGHDTVSWYQQALGQGPQFIFQYYEEEERQRGNFPDRFSGHQFPNYSSELNVNALLLGDSALYLCASSGPIGQIANTGELFFGEGSRLTVL.

This clonotype was seen many times. In nucleotides, the CDR3 is TGTGCCAGCAGCCTCGCGGCGATTAATGAAAAACTGTTTTTT. This sequence encodes CASSLAAINEKLFF. V and J are TRBV14 and TRBJ1-4; D is ambiguous. This CDR3 region has 14 residues. Trimming removed 4 bases from V and 4 bases from J, with 10 bases in between. Germline loops: CDR1 SGHDN, CDR2 FVKESK.

The chain has TRBV12-3 or TRBV12-4 and TRBJ2-3; D gene ambiguous. This CDR3 has 13 amino acids. The DNA for the CDR3 is TGTACCAACAGTTTAAGCCGCACAGATACGCAGTATTTT. Translated, it gives CTNSLSRTDTQYF.

This clonotype has at least ten counts. V is TRBV2 and J is TRBJ2-1; 11 nucleotides agree with TRBD2. This CDR3 has 12 amino acids. CDR1 and CDR2 (germline): SNHLY, FYNNEI. Losses at the gene ends were 6 bases for V and 16 bases for J; bases not matched to a gene: 8. The CDR3 loop reads CASRATSGTQFF. The CDR3 region has the DNA TGTGCCAGCAGAGCGACTAGCGGGACTCAATTCTTC.

This clonotype was counted many times. V is TRBV9 and J is TRBJ2-7; possibly TRBD2 for D (6 bases). Germline V lookup: CDR1 SGDLS, CDR2 YYNGEE. V gave up 0 bases and J gave up 1 base, with 8 bases separating them. This CDR3 is built from 14 residues. This CDR3 reads CASSVGGRSYEQYF. The CDR3 DNA reads as TGTGCCAGCAGCGTAGGTGGGAGGTCCTACGAGCAGTACTTC.

In its sample, this clonotype was seen many times. The chain carries TRBV5-1 and TRBJ2-7, with 7 bases fitting TRBD2. CDR3 size: 15 residues. Trimming cost V 4 bases and J 3 bases; bases outside gene matches: 10. Germline CDR1 reads SGHRS; CDR2 reads YFSETQ. CDR3 amino acids: CASSPRGNPNYEQYF. CDR3 DNA: TGCGCCAGCAGCCCGCGGGGGAATCCAAACTACGAGCAGTACTTC.

This clonotype came up many times. The V call is TRBV6-2 or TRBV6-3, the J call TRBJ2-1; D remains ambiguous. In germline, CDR1 is MNHEY, CDR2 SVGEGT. The V gene lost 5 bases and the J gene lost 8 bases, with 7 bases spanning the gap. The CDR3 totals 11 residues. The CDR3 nucleotides read TGTGCCAGCAGTCGACATTATGAGCAGTTCTTC. It is translated as CASSRHYEQFF.

This clonotype was counted at least ten times. The rearrangement links TRBV20-1 to TRBJ1-4; the D gene is possibly TRBD1 (5 bases). The CDR3 has 16 residues. V lost 0 bases and J 4 bases, leaving 15 bases between the germline ends. Germline V gene sequence: CDR1 DFQATT, CDR2 SNEGSKA (reference sequence). CDR3 loop: CSARDLSSQVNEKLFF. The DNA for the CDR3 is TGCAGTGCTAGAGATTTATCGTCACAGGTTAATGAAAAACTGTTTTTT.

This rearrangement joins TRBV27 to TRBJ2-7; D assignment may be TRBD1 or TRBD2 (6 bases each). The V gene lost 2 bases and the J gene lost 4 bases, with 15 bases spanning the gap. Germline CDR1 MNHEY, CDR2 SMNVEV (reference sequence). The CDR3 is 15 amino acids. DNA of the CDR3: TGTGCCAGCAGTTTAAGGCAGGGGACTTGGTACGAGCAGTACTTC. This translates into CASSLRQGTWYEQYF.

In its sample, this clonotype was seen many times. The chain has TRBV18 and TRBJ2-3; possibly TRBD2 for D (6 bases). The germline V and J ends were trimmed by 0 bases and 2 bases, with 9 bases remaining between them. The CDR3 is made up of 15 amino acids. Germline CDR1 KGHSH, CDR2 LQKENI. The CDR3 here is CASSPPRETTDTQYF. The CDR3 DNA reads as TGTGCCAGCTCACCACCCCGGGAGACCACAGATACGCAGTATTTT.

Ten or more counts support this clonotype. This chain joins TRBV28 and TRBJ2-7, with D possibly being TRBD1 (5 bases). Germline assignment: CDR1 MDHEN and CDR2 SYDVKM. Trimming took off 5 bases at V and 11 bases at J, with 16 bases between the two ends. The CDR3 consists of 12 residues. The CDR3 DNA follows: TGTGCCAGCAGTGCACGAGGAACAGGCGAGTACTTC. It is translated as CASSARGTGEYF.

Ten or more counts support this clonotype. J is TRBJ2-7 and V is TRBV27; D gene ambiguous. Trimming took 5 bases from V and 2 from J, leaving 13 bases between them. The length of the CDR3 is 14 residues. Germline CDR1 MNHEY, CDR2 SMNVEV (reference sequence). CDR3 protein: CASSLRSSTYEQYF. In DNA form, the CDR3 reads TGTGCCAGCAGTCTCCGGAGTAGTACCTACGAGCAGTACTTC.

Ten or more counts support this clonotype. The chain couples TRBV5-1 to TRBJ2-2; possibly TRBD1 or TRBD2 for D (5 bases each). From germline, CDR1 is SGHRS and CDR2 YFSETQ. The CDR3 spans 16 residues. Trimming took 2 bases from V and 3 from J, leaving 14 bases between them. The CDR3 loop is CASSFRGVQDTGELFF. Here the CDR3 DNA reads TGCGCCAGCAGCTTCCGAGGGGTTCAGGACACCGGGGAGCTGTTTTTT.

In this sample, this clonotype turned up many times. CDR3 region: CASSQAPGGGAYEQYF. CDR3 DNA: TGTGCCAGCAGCCAAGCCCCCGGCGGAGGGGCCTACGAGCAGTACTTC. The chain combines TRBV3-1 with TRBJ2-7; D possibly corresponds to TRBD2 (6 bases). Germline lookup yields CDR1 LGHDT and CDR2 YNNKEL (reference sequence). V lost 1 base, J lost 2 bases, and 15 bases lay in between. This CDR3 is 16 amino acids long.

This clonotype was observed at least ten times. The chain joins TRBV12-3 or TRBV12-4 to TRBJ2-2, with D maybe TRBD1 (6 bases). The CDR3 runs to 15 residues. The ends were cut back, 6 bases at V and 6 bases at J, with 17 bases in the middle. CDR3 residues: CASRPGQPTAGELFF. CDR3 nucleotides: TGTGCCAGCAGACCGGGACAACCAACGGCCGGGGAGCTGTTTTTT.

The chain uses TRBV12-3 or TRBV12-4 and TRBJ2-1; no firm D call. V was clipped by 1 base and J by 7 bases, with 17 bases between them. The CDR3 consists of 16 residues. Here the CDR3 reads CASSLDHLGLTNEQFF. The CDR3 coding sequence is TGTGCCAGCAGTTTAGACCACCTAGGGCTTACGAATGAGCAGTTCTTC.

This clonotype showed up many times. The chain joins TRBV5-1 to TRBJ2-2; D is unresolved. The CDR3 runs 15 residues. CDR1 is SGHRS and CDR2 is YFSETQ in the germline V gene. The germline V and J ends were trimmed by 0 bases and 6 bases, with 12 bases remaining between them. CDR3 DNA sequence: TGCGCCAGCAGCTTGGCCGCTGTAAGGTCCGGGGAGCTGTTTTTT. Translated: CASSLAAVRSGELFF. Supplemented by reference TRBV5-1 and TRBJ2-2, the full variable domain reads KAGVTQTPRYLIKTRGQQVTLSCSPISGHRSVSWYQQTPGQGLQFLFEYFSETQRNKGNFPGRFSGRQFSNSRSEMNVSTLELGDSALYLCASSLAAVRSGELFFGEGSRLTVL.